Presented here are 16 T cell receptor beta chains from one specimen sequenced in a study of T cell repertoires in cytomegalovirus infection. TCRdb re-called the reads through MiXCR, storing one row per CDR3 protein. Among 900,000 to 950,000 distinct CDR3 sequences listed, roughly a third were seen once. Their recognized antigens are unknown. The source was cultured CD8+ T cells from PBMCs, collected from culture after CMV antigen stimulation. The receptors shown here come from a human donor in good health (CMV status not recorded). Some clones in this sample may be carry-over from other donors' samples.

The chain employs TRBV6-5 and TRBJ2-5, with D unclear. The germline V and J ends were trimmed by 0 bases and 6 bases, with 5 bases remaining between them. Germline assignment: CDR1 MNHEY and CDR2 SVGAGI. This CDR3 region has 12 residues. The CDR3: CASSYSGKTQYF. CDR3 in DNA: TGTGCCAGCAGTTACTCAGGGAAGACCCAGTACTTC.

This chain uses TRBV9 with TRBJ2-1; possible D gene TRBD1, 5 bases. Germline V CDR1 and CDR2: SGDLS, YYNGEE. This CDR3 is 15 amino acids long. Deletions cut 0 bases from V and 9 bases from J, with 16 bases between. CDR3 protein: CASSVEVRVVGEQFF. The CDR3 nucleotides read TGTGCCAGCAGCGTAGAAGTCAGGGTTGTGGGTGAGCAGTTCTTC.

This chain links TRBV12-3 or TRBV12-4 with TRBJ2-2; 9 positions match TRBD2. Trimming cost V 6 bases and J 7 bases; bases outside gene matches: 6. The CDR3 runs to 14 residues. Here the CDR3 DNA reads TGTGCCAGCAGCCGGACTAGCGCTGGCGGGGAGCTGTTTTTT. As protein: CASSRTSAGGELFF.

The chain employs TRBV5-3 and TRBJ2-1; D gene uncertain. TRBV5-3 is an open reading frame whose function is uncertain. The CDR3 runs to 16 residues. Trimming cost V 4 bases and J 2 bases, with 16 bases left between them. This CDR3 is CARSPKAIFPYNEQFF. In nucleotides, the CDR3 is TGTGCCAGAAGCCCTAAAGCTATTTTCCCCTACAATGAGCAGTTCTTC.

This clonotype was counted between two and nine times. This chain connects TRBV7-6 to TRBJ2-1; weak D call: TRBD1 (5 bases). There are 20 residues in the CDR3. CDR1 SGHVS and CDR2 FNYEAQ come from the germline V gene. Trimming pared 1 base from V and 6 bases from J, leaving 28 bases between. The CDR3 sequence: CASSLELIMIGLFQGNEQFF. The CDR3 DNA reads as TGTGCCAGCAGCTTAGAGCTAATCATGATCGGGCTGTTCCAGGGCAATGAGCAGTTCTTC.

The J gene is TRBJ1-1, the V gene TRBV10-3; no clear D gene. V gave up 9 bases and J gave up 1 base, with 15 bases separating them. In germline, CDR1 is ENHRY, CDR2 SYGVKD. The CDR3 has 14 residues. The CDR3 coding sequence is TGTGCCATGACCCACGAGGGTACGAACACTGAAGCTTTCTTT. Its protein is CAMTHEGTNTEAFF.

This clonotype was picked up many times. This sequence joins TRBV6-1 and TRBJ2-7; tentative D call: TRBD2 (5 bases). Trimming left V 6 bases short and J 2 bases short, with 17 bases between. This CDR3 is built from 15 residues. In germline, CDR1 is MNHNS, CDR2 SASEGT. CDR3 residues: CASRNNYWETYEQYV. The CDR3 bases are TGTGCCAGCAGAAACAATTACTGGGAGACCTACGAGCAGTACGTC.

V gene TRBV2 combines with J gene TRBJ1-6; 7 bases are shared with TRBD1. Germline-derived CDR1 and CDR2 are SNHLY and FYNNEI. V lost 8 bases to trimming and J lost 0 bases; unmatched junction nucleotides: 7. The CDR3 extends over 16 amino acids. The CDR3 here is CASRDSQSSYNSPLHF. The CDR3 nucleotides are TGTGCCAGCCGGGACAGCCAGAGCTCCTATAATTCACCCCTCCACTTT.

This clonotype occurred a few times. The DNA of the CDR3 is TGTGCCAGCAGCCAAACAGGTGGCGAGCAGTTCTTC. Its translation is CASSQTGGEQFF. This chain connects TRBV11-2 to TRBJ2-1; D possibly corresponds to TRBD1 (5 bases). The germline V gene has CDR1 SGHAT and CDR2 FQNNGV. This CDR3 comprises 12 residues. Trimming took off 5 bases at V and 10 bases at J, with 12 bases between the two ends.

This clonotype was counted only a few times. This chain uses TRBV10-3 with TRBJ2-7; 7 nucleotides align to TRBD1. CDR1 and CDR2 from the germline V gene are ENHRY and SYGVKD. The CDR3 loop spans 17 amino acids. The V and J ends lost 3 bases and 0 bases, in that order; junction bases with no gene match: 11. CDR3: CAISDPWDRVNSYEQYV. CDR3 DNA: TGTGCCATCAGTGACCCCTGGGACAGAGTAAACTCCTACGAGCAGTACGTC.

The chain couples TRBV7-9 to TRBJ1-3, with D maybe TRBD1 (5 bases). Germline assignment: CDR1 SEHNR and CDR2 FQNEAQ (reference sequence). The CDR3 is 17 residues long. Trimming shortened V by 0 bases and J by 0 bases, and 12 bases separated the two germline ends. The DNA of the CDR3 is TGTGCCAGCAGCTTAGCGTTGGGACTTAGCTCTGGAAACACCATATATTTT. Its translation: CASSLALGLSSGNTIYF. The variable domain in full, completed from reference TRBV7-9 and TRBJ1-3, reads DTGVSQNPRHKITKRGQNVTFRCDPISEHNRLYWYRQTLGQGPEFLTYFQNEAQLEKSRLLSDRFSAERPKGSFSTLEIQRTEQGDSAMYLCASSLALGLSSGNTIYFGEGSWLTVV.

This clonotype was found many times. The genes are TRBV7-2 and TRBJ2-5; 8 bases align to TRBD2. The CDR3 loop spans 15 amino acids. Germline V gene lookup returns CDR1 SGHTA and CDR2 FQGNSA. Germline trimming cut 7 bases from V and 5 bases from J; bases unmatched to any gene: 12. The DNA of the CDR3 is TGTGCCAGCATCCGGCGTGGCGGGGGGCAGGAGACCCAGTACTTC. Amino acid sequence: CASIRRGGGQETQYF.

The rearrangement joins TRBV28 to TRBJ1-2; 11 nucleotides match TRBD1. From germline, CDR1 is MDHEN and CDR2 SYDVKM. The CDR3 loop spans 16 amino acids. The trim removed 6 bases at V and 4 bases at J, leaving 10 bases unmatched. Written as DNA, the CDR3 is TGTGCCAGCAGACCGGGACAGGGGGGTTTTGGCTATGGCTACACCTTC. Protein product: CASRPGQGGFGYGYTF.

The CDR3 region is CASSTGGLSHNEQFF. The CDR3 DNA reads TGTGCCAGCAGCACAGGGGGTCTATCCCACAATGAGCAGTTCTTC. The chain joins TRBV27 to TRBJ2-1, with TRBD1 identical over 8 bases. Per germline, CDR1 MNHEY and CDR2 SMNVEV (reference sequence). V trimming: 6 bases; J trimming: 5 bases; junction bases outside the gene matches: 9. The CDR3 totals 15 residues.

This chain links TRBV12-3 or TRBV12-4 with TRBJ1-2; 7 positions agree with TRBD1. The CDR3 contains 15 residues. V lost 4 bases, J lost 5 bases, and 10 bases stayed unmatched. The CDR3 coding sequence is TGTGCCAGCAGTTCCCTTTACAGGGGAGCGTATGGCTACACCTTC. The encoded protein is CASSSLYRGAYGYTF.

This clonotype was counted a few times. CDR3 residues: CASQEGATDTQYF. The CDR3 nucleotides read TGTGCCAGCCAGGAGGGCGCGACAGATACGCAGTATTTT. V and J are TRBV27 and TRBJ2-3, with TRBD2 as a possible D gene (6 bases). Trimming left V 8 bases short and J 3 bases short, with 12 bases between. Germline V gives CDR1 MNHEY, CDR2 SMNVEV (reference sequence). There are 13 residues in the CDR3.